A selection of T cell receptor beta chains follows, all from one sample in a study of chemoradiotherapy in HPV16-positive cancers. Method: immunoSEQ multiplex PCR; TCRdb's copy keeps in-frame clones and lacks some. Among around 8,300 clones listed, around 88% were seen once. The specimen comprised blood, sampled from a patient who underwent chemoradiotherapy. Receptors were obtained from a human donor with HPV-associated anogenital cancer. CDR3s include the opening cysteine and the closing phenylalanine or tryptophan. The order of the fields is D gene, V gene, clone size, J gene, CDR3 protein, CDR3 DNA. The D gene is left open where the match is weak. Rows give clone size only sometimes, using once, few, many, or a class for an expanded clone.

d_gene: TRBD2; v_gene: TRBV5-5; abundance: -; j_gene: TRBJ2-7; CDR3aa: CASSLALAATYEQYF; CDR3nt: TGTGCCAGCAGCTTGGCCCTAGCGGCTACCTACGAGCAGTACTTC
d_gene: TRBD2; v_gene: TRBV7-2; abundance: -; j_gene: TRBJ2-2; CDR3aa: CASSLGWTSSNTGELFF; CDR3nt: TGTGCCAGCAGCTTAGGTTGGACTAGCTCCAACACCGGGGAGCTGTTTTTT
d_gene: TRBD1; v_gene: TRBV18; abundance: -; j_gene: TRBJ1-5; CDR3aa: CASSPDRGPQPQHF; CDR3nt: TGTGCCAGCTCACCCGACAGGGGGCCTCAGCCCCAGCATTTT
d_gene: TRBD2; v_gene: TRBV6-1; abundance: -; j_gene: TRBJ2-2; CDR3aa: CAIPLGGLATGELFF; CDR3nt: TGTGCCATACCCCTCGGGGGACTAGCGACCGGGGAGCTGTTTTTT
d_gene: -; v_gene: TRBV2; abundance: medium-sized; j_gene: TRBJ2-4; CDR3aa: CARIGQRLTKNIQYF; CDR3nt: TGTGCCAGGATTGGACAGCGACTAACCAAAAACATTCAGTACTTC
d_gene: -; v_gene: TRBV5-1; abundance: -; j_gene: TRBJ2-1; CDR3aa: CASSAWGAGGNGNEQFF; CDR3nt: TGCGCCAGCAGCGCCTGGGGAGCAGGGGGGAATGGCAATGAGCAGTTCTTC
d_gene: TRBD1; v_gene: TRBV7-6; abundance: -; j_gene: TRBJ2-5; CDR3aa: CASSSRGQGARETQYF; CDR3nt: TGTGCCAGCAGCTCCCGGGGACAGGGGGCTAGGGAGACCCAGTACTTC
d_gene: TRBD1; v_gene: TRBV14; abundance: -; j_gene: TRBJ1-2; CDR3aa: CASSQAGTGGYTF; CDR3nt: TGTGCCAGCAGCCAAGCCGGGACAGGGGGCTACACCTTC
d_gene: TRBD1; v_gene: TRBV10-2; abundance: -; j_gene: TRBJ2-3; CDR3aa: CASHPGQGTDTQYF; CDR3nt: TGCGCCAGCCATCCGGGACAGGGAACAGATACGCAGTATTTT
d_gene: TRBD2; v_gene: TRBV5-6; abundance: -; j_gene: TRBJ2-1; CDR3aa: CASSLGGLVTNEQFF; CDR3nt: TGTGCCAGCAGCTTGGGTGGACTAGTGACGAATGAGCAGTTCTTC
d_gene: -; v_gene: TRBV4-3; abundance: once; j_gene: TRBJ1-1; CDR3aa: CASSRAVNTEAFF; CDR3nt: TGCGCCAGCAGCCGAGCAGTGAACACTGAAGCTTTCTTT
d_gene: TRBD1; v_gene: TRBV29-1; abundance: -; j_gene: TRBJ1-4; CDR3aa: CSVGTGGTNGKLFF; CDR3nt: TGCAGCGTCGGGACAGGGGGAACTAATGGAAAACTGTTTTTT
d_gene: TRBD2; v_gene: TRBV5-1; abundance: -; j_gene: TRBJ2-3; CDR3aa: CASSREAGGTDTQYF; CDR3nt: TGCGCCAGCAGCAGAGAAGCGGGGGGCACAGATACGCAGTATTTT
d_gene: -; v_gene: TRBV7-8; abundance: -; j_gene: TRBJ1-2; CDR3aa: CASSLAPASYGYTF; CDR3nt: TGTGCCAGCAGCTTAGCGCCTGCTAGCTATGGCTACACCTTC
d_gene: -; v_gene: TRBV30; abundance: -; j_gene: TRBJ1-3; CDR3aa: CAWSGRFGTGNTIYF; CDR3nt: TGTGCCTGGAGCGGACGCTTCGGGACTGGAAACACCATATATTTT
d_gene: TRBD2; v_gene: TRBV11-3; abundance: -; j_gene: TRBJ2-1; CDR3aa: CASSLSGALGNEQFF; CDR3nt: TGTGCCAGCAGCCTTAGCGGGGCCCTGGGGAATGAGCAGTTCTTC
d_gene: TRBD1; v_gene: TRBV19; abundance: -; j_gene: TRBJ2-5; CDR3aa: CASSIPGGRETQYF; CDR3nt: TGTGCCAGTAGTATCCCAGGGGGCAGAGAGACCCAGTACTTC
d_gene: -; v_gene: TRBV4-3; abundance: -; j_gene: TRBJ2-2; CDR3aa: CASSQVGGNTGELFF; CDR3nt: TGCGCCAGCAGCCAAGTCGGGGGAAACACCGGGGAGCTGTTTTTT
d_gene: -; v_gene: TRBV6-5; abundance: -; j_gene: TRBJ2-5; CDR3aa: CASKNGYLDETQYF; CDR3nt: TGTGCCAGCAAAAACGGGTACCTTGACGAGACCCAGTACTTC
d_gene: -; v_gene: TRBV19; abundance: -; j_gene: TRBJ2-2; CDR3aa: CASSKGPQTTGELFF; CDR3nt: TGTGCCAGTAGTAAGGGACCTCAGACCACCGGGGAGCTGTTTTTT
d_gene: -; v_gene: TRBV5-1; abundance: few; j_gene: TRBJ1-1; CDR3aa: CASSRDTRYTEAFF; CDR3nt: TGCGCCAGCAGCCGGGACACGAGGTACACTGAAGCTTTCTTT
d_gene: -; v_gene: TRBV19; abundance: -; j_gene: TRBJ2-1; CDR3aa: CASSTTKGPEQFF; CDR3nt: TGTGCCAGTAGCACCACGAAGGGTCCTGAGCAGTTCTTC
d_gene: -; v_gene: TRBV19; abundance: -; j_gene: TRBJ2-1; CDR3aa: CASSYGFGDNEQFF; CDR3nt: TGTGCCAGTAGTTACGGTTTCGGTGACAATGAGCAGTTCTTC
d_gene: -; v_gene: TRBV7-8; abundance: -; j_gene: TRBJ1-2; CDR3aa: CASTPLAGANYGYTF; CDR3nt: TGTGCCAGCACTCCTTTGGCAGGGGCCAACTATGGCTACACCTTC
d_gene: -; v_gene: TRBV29-1; abundance: -; j_gene: TRBJ1-2; CDR3aa: CSVREKDRRKANYGYTF; CDR3nt: TGCAGCGTTAGGGAGAAGGACAGACGTAAAGCTAACTATGGCTACACCTTC
d_gene: -; v_gene: TRBV7-8; abundance: few; j_gene: TRBJ1-5; CDR3aa: CASSLQPNQPQHF; CDR3nt: TGTGCCAGCAGCTTACAGCCTAATCAGCCCCAGCATTTT
d_gene: -; v_gene: TRBV2; abundance: few; j_gene: TRBJ1-4; CDR3aa: CASRPASGRPNEKLFF; CDR3nt: TGTGCCAGCAGACCAGCTTCGGGACGGCCGAATGAAAAACTGTTTTTT
d_gene: -; v_gene: TRBV30; abundance: -; j_gene: TRBJ1-2; CDR3aa: CAWSMAGLSEYGYTF; CDR3nt: TGTGCCTGGAGTATGGCAGGGCTTTCTGAATATGGCTACACCTTC
d_gene: -; v_gene: TRBV13; abundance: -; j_gene: TRBJ2-5; CDR3aa: CASSPRTMLETQYF; CDR3nt: TGTGCCAGCAGCCCCCGGACTATGTTAGAGACCCAGTACTTC
d_gene: -; v_gene: TRBV6-1; abundance: -; j_gene: TRBJ1-1; CDR3aa: CASSEFWADTEAFF; CDR3nt: TGTGCCAGCAGTGAATTCTGGGCGGACACTGAAGCTTTCTTT